The clone carrying this TCR beta chain is a singleton in its sample. Sequencing was performed with immunoSEQ multiplex PCR; in TCRdb, only in-frame clones are kept and a portion is missing. The data contain approximately 300,000 clones, about nine tenths of them singletons. This entry is derived from a study of blood T cell repertoires in COVID-19. Trimming took 3 bases from V and 5 from J; bases not matched to a gene: 11. The length of the CDR3 is 16 residues. Germline values: CDR1 MDHEN, CDR2 SYDVKM. Enrolled during active infection, Seattle patients were then followed longitudinally. Sequencing was done on a sample of peripheral blood. The chain couples TRBV28 to TRBJ1-2; 8 bases are a match to TRBD1. The receptor comes from a woman aged 25 to 39 with COVID-19, enrolled during active disease. The CDR3 is CASSLGRAGGVYGYTF. DNA of the CDR3: TGTGCCAGCAGTTTGGGTCGCGCAGGGGGCGTGTATGGCTACACCTTC.